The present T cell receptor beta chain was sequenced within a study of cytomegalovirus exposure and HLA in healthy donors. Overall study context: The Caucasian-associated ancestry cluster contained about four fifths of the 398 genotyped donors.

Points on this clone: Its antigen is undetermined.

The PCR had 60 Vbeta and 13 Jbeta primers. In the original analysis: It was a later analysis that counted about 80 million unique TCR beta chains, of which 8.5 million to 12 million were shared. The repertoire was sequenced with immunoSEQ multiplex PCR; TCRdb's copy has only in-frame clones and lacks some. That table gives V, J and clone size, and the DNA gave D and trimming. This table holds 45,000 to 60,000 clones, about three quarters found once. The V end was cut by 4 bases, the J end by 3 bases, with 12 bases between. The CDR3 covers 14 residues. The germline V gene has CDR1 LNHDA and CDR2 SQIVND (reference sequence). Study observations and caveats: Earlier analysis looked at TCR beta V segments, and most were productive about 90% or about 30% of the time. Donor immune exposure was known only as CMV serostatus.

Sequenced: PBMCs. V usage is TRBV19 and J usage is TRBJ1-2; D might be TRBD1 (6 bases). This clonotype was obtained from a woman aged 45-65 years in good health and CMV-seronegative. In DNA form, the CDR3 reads TGTGCCAGTAGTAGCGGACAGAGGCACTATGGCTACACCTTC. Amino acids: CASSSGQRHYGYTF.